Shown below are 10 T cell receptor beta chains from a single sample sequenced in a study of PD-1 blockade in classical Hodgkin lymphoma (dated by TCRdb to the early 2020s). Libraries were prepared through the immunoSEQ multiplex PCR assay. TCRdb holds this immuneACCESS table with in-frame rearrangements only. Some clones are missing; in checked studies, unresolved V genes explain under half, and the rest has no known cause. The sample has approximately 21,000 clones on record, approximately 70% of them singletons. Jointly, the top ten make up over 4.5% of the sample. The time point label, as the study defines it: cycle 1 day 1 (C1D1), immediately before nivolumab initiation. Every trial patient had relapsed after autologous stem cell transplantation, and cohorts A, B and C differed in prior brentuximab vedotin exposure. Specimen: peripheral blood mononuclear cells (PBMCs), collected at baseline. Source of these receptors: a human donor with classical Hodgkin lymphoma.

The J gene is TRBJ2-7, the V gene TRBV4-2; perhaps D is TRBD1 or TRBD2 (6 bases each). The CDR3 length is 15 residues. Germline V gives CDR1 LGHNA, CDR2 YNFKEQ. V was pared by 5 bases and J by 3 bases, with 17 bases between. CDR3 protein: CASSFPAGGIYEQYF. The DNA for the CDR3 is TGTGCCAGCAGCTTTCCCGCCGGGGGCATCTACGAGCAGTACTTC.

The chain couples TRBV7-2 to TRBJ2-7; D is uncertain. The CDR3 runs 14 residues. V was trimmed by 5 bases and J by 4 bases, leaving 15 bases between them. Germline CDR1 and CDR2: SGHTA and FQGNSA. CDR3 residues: CASSGLPGPYEQYF. CDR3 nucleotide sequence: TGTGCCAGCAGCGGGCTCCCCGGGCCTTACGAGCAGTACTTC.

This rearrangement joins TRBV7-9 to TRBJ2-7; tentatively, D is TRBD1 or TRBD2 (5 bases each). Trimming cost V 5 bases and J 5 bases, with 22 bases left between them. CDR1 is SEHNR and CDR2 is FQNEAQ in the germline V gene (reference sequence). The CDR3 is 16 residues long. CDR3: CASSRPPPGTEDEQYF. The CDR3 region has the DNA TGTGCCAGCAGCCGACCCCCGCCCGGGACGGAAGACGAGCAGTACTTC.

The chain combines TRBV11-3 with TRBJ2-3; no clear D. Trimming removed 5 bases from V and 0 bases from J, with 9 bases in between. The CDR3 spans 14 residues. CDR1 is SGHNT and CDR2 is YENEEA in the germline V gene. CDR3 sequence: CASSRGESTDTQYF. The CDR3, as DNA: TGTGCCAGCAGCCGTGGGGAAAGCACAGATACGCAGTATTTT.

By share, this clone ranks as medium-sized. The V call is TRBV7-9, the J call TRBJ1-1; no reliable D call. Germline V lookup: CDR1 SEHNR, CDR2 FQNEAQ (reference sequence). Trimming took off 1 base at V and 5 bases at J, with 8 bases between the two ends. This CDR3 contains 13 residues. CDR3 nucleotide sequence: TGTGCCAGCAGCTTAGACGGGGTTACTGAAGCTTTCTTT. Encoded protein: CASSLDGVTEAFF.

J is TRBJ2-7 and V is TRBV28, with D uncertain. CDR3 length equals 14 residues. Germline V gene data show CDR1 as MDHEN and CDR2 as SYDVKM. Trimming shortened V by 2 bases and J by 7 bases, and 15 bases separated the two germline ends. This CDR3 reads CASSLPLSTREQYF. As DNA, the CDR3 is TGTGCCAGCAGTTTACCCTTGTCTACGCGGGAGCAGTACTTC.

The chain uses TRBV15 and TRBJ2-3; 9 bases match TRBD1. This CDR3 is built from 15 residues. Trimming at V came to 6 bases and at J to 3 bases, leaving 7 bases not matched to a gene. Germline V lookup: CDR1 LNHNV, CDR2 YYDKDF (reference sequence). In DNA form, the CDR3 reads TGTGCCACCAGTCCCGGGACAGGGTATACAGATACGCAGTATTTT. Protein sequence: CATSPGTGYTDTQYF.

This clone was counted between two and nine times. This chain uses TRBV2 with TRBJ1-1; possibly TRBD1 for D (5 bases). This CDR3 is built from 11 residues. Looked up from germline, CDR1 is SNHLY and CDR2 is FYNNEI. Deletions cut 7 bases from V and 14 bases from J, with 17 bases between. CDR3 sequence reads: CASTLRDRGFF. CDR3 coding DNA: TGTGCCAGCACCCTCCGGGACCGCGGATTCTTT.

Here the CDR3 DNA reads TGCGCCAGCAGCCTCTCCCTCTCTGGGGCCAACGTCCTGACTTTC. Translating gives CASSLSLSGANVLTF. This rearrangement joins TRBV4-3 to TRBJ2-6; D call uncertain. The ends were cut back, 4 bases at V and 0 bases at J, with 7 bases in the middle. This CDR3 has 15 amino acids. CDR1 and CDR2 from the germline V gene are LGHNA and YSLEER.

Comments on this clone: This specimen includes other DNA sequences encoding the same CDR3. The genes are TRBV7-2 and TRBJ2-7; 11 bases match TRBD2. This CDR3 has 15 residues. Per germline, CDR1 SGHTA and CDR2 FQGNSA. V lost 1 base, J lost 4 bases, and 3 bases stayed unmatched. DNA of the CDR3: TGTGCCAGCAGCTTAGGACTAGCGGGGAGATACGAGCAGTACTTC. This sequence encodes CASSLGLAGRYEQYF.